What follows are 15 T cell receptor beta chains derived from one specimen sequenced in a study of blood T cell repertoires in COVID-19. Produced via immunoSEQ multiplex PCR; TCRdb's table is partial and in-frame only. The sample shows about 280,000 clones, approximately 83% of them seen only once. Sequencing input: peripheral blood. These receptors were taken from a woman between 50 and 59 years old who had recovered from COVID-19.

This clone was observed a few times. The chain employs TRBV2 and TRBJ2-1; 10 nucleotides line up with TRBD2. The CDR3 extends over 20 amino acids. J was trimmed by 4 bases and V by 2 bases; bases with no gene match: 17. In germline, CDR1 is SNHLY, CDR2 FYNNEI. The CDR3 region has the DNA TGTGCCAGCAGTGAATGGGCGCTAGCGGGAGTGGAAAGTGGTTACAATGAGCAGTTCTTC. Residues: CASSEWALAGVESGYNEQFF.

This sequence joins TRBV3-1 (or the pseudogene TRBV3-2) and TRBJ2-1; no definite D call. Trimming removed 3 bases at V and 0 bases at J, with 18 bases between. Germline values: CDR1 LGHDT, CDR2 YNNKEL (reference sequence). The CDR3 covers 18 residues. The CDR3 coding sequence is TGTGCCAGCAGCCACCCCCACGAGAGTCCAACCTCCTACAATGAGCAGTTCTTC. Protein sequence: CASSHPHESPTSYNEQFF.

The chain employs TRBV15 and TRBJ2-3, with TRBD1 matching over 8 bases. Looked up from germline, CDR1 is LNHNV and CDR2 is YYDKDF (reference sequence). The length of the CDR3 is 16 residues. J was trimmed by 0 bases and V by 3 bases; bases with no gene match: 5. CDR3 residues: CATSRATGGSTDTQYF. The CDR3 DNA sequence: TGTGCCACCAGCAGGGCCACAGGGGGAAGCACAGATACGCAGTATTTT.

The rearrangement joins TRBV27 to TRBJ1-3; D is perhaps TRBD1 (6 bases). The CDR3 spans 18 residues. Germline CDR1 reads MNHEY; CDR2 reads SMNVEV (reference sequence). Trimming removed 8 bases from V and 0 bases from J, with 23 bases in between. CDR3 region: CASAPQAGQIFSGNTIYF. CDR3 DNA: TGTGCCAGCGCACCTCAAGCAGGACAGATCTTCTCTGGAAACACCATATATTTT.

The genes are TRBV5-1 and TRBJ1-1; possible D gene TRBD1, 5 bases. Germline values: CDR1 SGHRS, CDR2 YFSETQ. V lost 4 bases, J lost 5 bases, and 12 bases lay in between. The CDR3 totals 13 residues. The CDR3 loop is CASSVQVGTEAFF. DNA for the CDR3: TGCGCCAGCAGCGTACAGGTGGGAACTGAAGCTTTCTTT.

This chain links TRBV20-1 with TRBJ2-1; no clear D gene. This CDR3 contains 11 residues. Germline V gives CDR1 DFQATT, CDR2 SNEGSKA (reference sequence). Trimming left V 6 bases short and J 10 bases short, with 13 bases between. The CDR3 region has the DNA TGCAGTGCCAATAGATTCGGGGAGCAGTTCTTC. It yields the protein CSANRFGEQFF.

The CDR3 loop reads CASSRTLTEAFF. The CDR3 DNA sequence: TGTGCCAGCAGTCGGACTCTCACTGAAGCTTTCTTT. V usage is TRBV12-3 or TRBV12-4 and J usage is TRBJ1-1; no definite D call. The CDR3 consists of 12 residues. V gave up 5 bases and J gave up 4 bases, with 8 bases separating them.

In this sample, this clone turned up once. The chain recombines TRBV12-5 with TRBJ1-2; no clear D gene. Trimming took off 1 base at V and 8 bases at J, with 8 bases between the two ends. The CDR3 totals 12 residues. Germline values: CDR1 LGHNT, CDR2 FRNRAP. Written as DNA, the CDR3 is TGTGCTAGTGGTTTGGACCTGAGGGGCTACACCTTC. Amino acids: CASGLDLRGYTF.

As concerns this clone: This specimen includes other DNA sequences encoding the same CDR3. CDR3 sequence reads: CASRAGQEQYF. Written as DNA, the CDR3 is TGTGCCAGCAGAGCAGGGCAAGAGCAGTACTTC. The chain joins TRBV6-6 to TRBJ2-7, with D possibly being TRBD1 (5 bases). V was trimmed by 6 bases and J by 7 bases, leaving 10 bases between them. This CDR3 comprises 11 residues. Germline CDR1 is MNHNY and CDR2 is SVGAGI (reference sequence).

The CDR3 here is CASTIHGGYEQYF. The CDR3 DNA is TGTGCCAGCACCATTCACGGGGGCTACGAGCAGTACTTC. The rearrangement joins TRBV13 to TRBJ2-7, with D possibly matching TRBD2 (6 bases). This CDR3 region has 13 residues. CDR1 is PRHDT, CDR2 FYEKMQ, per germline (reference sequence). V lost 7 bases and J lost 3, with 13 bases in between. The full variable domain, completed using reference TRBV13 and TRBJ2-7, is AAGVIQSPRHLIKEKRETATLKCYPIPRHDTVYWYQQGPGQDPQFLISFYEKMQSDKGSIPDRFSAQQFSDYHSELNMSSLELGDSALYFCASTIHGGYEQYFGPGTRLTVT.

DNA of the CDR3: TGTGCCATGTGGAGAGATACGCAGTATTTT. Translation gives CAMWRDTQYF. The chain joins TRBV11-2 to TRBJ2-3; D remains ambiguous. V lost 10 bases to trimming and J lost 5 bases, with 7 bases between them. In germline, CDR1 is SGHAT, CDR2 FQNNGV. This CDR3 has 10 residues.

This chain joins TRBV12-3 or TRBV12-4 and TRBJ1-6; TRBD1 matches at 8 bases. The CDR3 has 12 amino acids. V was clipped by 5 bases and J by 13 bases; unmatched bases: 4. The chain's CDR3 is CASSRQGHPLHF. CDR3 nucleotide sequence: TGTGCCAGCAGTAGACAGGGGCACCCCCTCCACTTT.

The chain recombines TRBV27 with TRBJ2-1; D is perhaps TRBD2 (7 bases). Germline-derived CDR1 and CDR2 are MNHEY and SMNVEV (reference sequence). V was pared by 7 bases and J by 2 bases, with 15 bases between. This CDR3 contains 15 residues. CDR3 in amino acids: CASKWGGATYNEQFF. The CDR3 DNA reads as TGTGCCAGCAAATGGGGGGGGGCTACCTACAATGAGCAGTTCTTC.

The rearrangement joins TRBV19 to TRBJ2-1, with 8 bases fitting TRBD2. CDR1 is LNHDA, CDR2 SQIVND, per germline (reference sequence). CDR3 size: 14 residues. V shed 9 bases and J 3 bases; nucleotides not matched to a gene: 7. The CDR3 reads CASGGGLYYNEQFF. Here the CDR3 DNA reads TGTGCCAGCGGGGGGGGATTATACTACAATGAGCAGTTCTTC.

This clone ranks as medium-sized (0.01 to 0.1%). The rearrangement uses TRBV6-1 and TRBJ2-1; D perhaps matches TRBD1 (5 bases). Deletions cut 1 base from V and 0 bases from J, with 16 bases between. This CDR3 is 18 amino acids long. Germline V lookup: CDR1 MNHNS, CDR2 SASEGT. CDR3 loop: CASSEVGRLMGSYNEQFF. The DNA for the CDR3 is TGTGCCAGCAGTGAAGTGGGGCGGTTAATGGGCTCCTACAATGAGCAGTTCTTC.